This T cell receptor (beta chain) was sequenced in a study of patients with pleural tuberculosis. TCRdb redid the calling of the reads with MiXCR, one entry per CDR3 protein. The profile shows about 29,000 distinct CDR3 sequences, 15% to 20% of them singletons. From germline, CDR1 is MGHRA and CDR2 YSYEKL. V shed 1 base, J shed 3 bases, and the junction held 5 bases outside the gene matches. There are 16 residues in the CDR3. At least ten counts were recorded for this clonotype. The sequencing sample was made of peripheral blood. The receptor was derived from a human donor with pleural tuberculosis. This chain uses TRBV4-1 with TRBJ2-2; 7 bases fit TRBD1. CDR3 in amino acids: CASSQGTGSYTGELFF. The CDR3 DNA sequence: TGCGCCAGCAGCCAAGGGACAGGCTCCTACACCGGGGAGCTGTTTTTT.